This TCR beta chain was recovered during a study of blood T cells in healthy people across ages. RNA extraction gave at least 5 micrograms of total RNA per sample. Comments on this clonotype: No antigen is known for it.

Study-level results: TCR beta diversity per million T cells fell roughly linearly with age.

Primed by a sample-barcoded 5' primer and a J-beta primer mix, a second PCR proceeded for 7 to 11 cycles. One entry per CDR3 protein, called by TCRdb with MiXCR from the 5' RACE reads. Of about 680,000 distinct CDR3 sequences in the sample, approximately 50% were seen once. This CDR3 region has 15 residues. V dropped 2 bases and J dropped 0 bases, with 9 bases sitting between them. Looked up from germline, CDR1 is SGHTA and CDR2 is FQGTGA. The rearrangement links TRBV7-3 to TRBJ2-3; D perhaps matches TRBD1 (5 bases). Sequencing input: blood. The sequence was collected from a woman in her sixties or seventies in good health. CDR3 nucleotide sequence: TGTGCCAGCAGCTTAGACAGAGATAGCACAGATACGCAGTATTTT. This translates into CASSLDRDSTDTQYF.